These 5 T cell receptor beta chains were all obtained from the same sample, sequenced in a study of early stage breast cancer tumors. The method was immunoSEQ multiplex PCR; TCRdb's version includes in-frame clones alone and lacks a portion of them. This table has approximately 75,000 clones, roughly 80% appearing once. The sequenced material came from blood. The receptor source for this set is a person in their 40s with breast cancer.

The chain employs TRBV9 and TRBJ2-5, with a weak D call TRBD2 (5 bases). V gave up 3 bases and J gave up 5 bases, with 8 bases separating them. The length of the CDR3 is 12 residues. Germline lookup yields CDR1 SGDLS and CDR2 YYNGEE. The CDR3 nucleotides read TGTGCCAGCAGCGGCCCGGGGGAGACCCAGTACTTC. Amino acids: CASSGPGETQYF.

The chain couples TRBV7-2 to TRBJ1-3, with 7 bases matching TRBD1. The CDR3 has 15 amino acids. Looked up from germline, CDR1 is SGHTA and CDR2 is FQGNSA. V trimming: 4 bases; J trimming: 2 bases; junction bases outside the gene matches: 5. The CDR3 loop reads CASSWDTGAGNTIYF. The CDR3 region has the DNA TGTGCCAGCAGCTGGGATACAGGGGCTGGAAACACCATATATTTT.

This sequence joins TRBV28 and TRBJ1-1, with TRBD1 as a possible D gene (6 bases). The ends were cut back, 3 bases at V and 5 bases at J, with 7 bases in the middle. This CDR3 is 12 amino acids long. Germline assignment: CDR1 MDHEN and CDR2 SYDVKM. The CDR3 region is CASSLTGTEAFF. The DNA for the CDR3 is TGTGCCAGCAGTTTGACAGGTACTGAAGCTTTCTTT.

CDR3 bases: TGTGCCAGCAGCCAGGCAGGGACCCAGTACTTC. Its protein is CASSQAGTQYF. The chain joins TRBV14 to TRBJ2-5; D remains unclear. Deletions cut 3 bases from V and 7 bases from J, with 6 bases between. Germline V gives CDR1 SGHDN, CDR2 FVKESK. CDR3 length: 11 residues.

The chain links TRBV16 to TRBJ1-1; 7 nucleotides agree with TRBD1. The V gene's germline CDR1 is KGHSY and CDR2 FQNENV. There are 15 residues in the CDR3. V trimming: 7 bases; J trimming: 0 bases; junction bases outside the gene matches: 8. CDR3 nucleotide sequence: TGTGCCAGCAACGCCCGGGACAGCATGAACACTGAAGCTTTCTTT. This encodes CASNARDSMNTEAFF.